This entry lists 9 T cell receptor beta chains sequenced from one sample in a study of human T cells and chemical hapten exposure. TCRdb passed the RACE reads through MiXCR, listing each CDR3 protein once. The table has around 99,000 distinct CDR3 sequences, roughly 12% seen once; the top ten hold over 2%. Time point meaning: patch test 1, 2 weeks after DPC sensitization. Treatment here: therapeutic diphenylcyclopropenone sensitization with weekly scalp DPC. The sample was whole blood, taken in connection with sensitization to the hapten diphenylcyclopropenone (DPC). All receptors derive from a woman between 35 and 50 years old with alopecia areata. Some clones in this sample may be carry-over from other donors' samples.

J is TRBJ1-2 and V is TRBV9, with D maybe TRBD1 (6 bases). The length of the CDR3 is 15 residues. CDR1 is SGDLS, CDR2 YYNGEE, per germline. Trimming pared 2 bases from V and 0 bases from J, leaving 11 bases between. Written as DNA, the CDR3 is TGTGCCAGCAGCGTGTCAGGGGCTCCTAACTATGGCTACACCTTC. Translating gives CASSVSGAPNYGYTF.

This clonotype was observed a few times. The rearrangement links TRBV5-1 to TRBJ2-7, with 8 bases lining up with TRBD2. The trim removed 4 bases at V and 4 bases at J, leaving 16 bases unmatched. This CDR3 comprises 17 residues. Germline CDR1 is SGHRS and CDR2 is YFSETQ. CDR3 in DNA: TGCGCCAGCAGCGGCAGAGGTTCGGAGCGGGAGAGGTACGAGCAGTACTTC. This gives the protein CASSGRGSERERYEQYF.

In this sample, this clonotype turned up many times. The rearrangement joins TRBV11-2 to TRBJ2-5; D possibly corresponds to TRBD2 (6 bases). The CDR3 has 14 amino acids. The germline V gene has CDR1 SGHAT and CDR2 FQNNGV. Between the trimmed V and J ends, which lost 0 bases and 5 bases, there was a span of 10 bases. CDR3 sequence: CASSLEWGTETQYF. The CDR3 nucleotides read TGTGCCAGCAGCTTAGAGTGGGGGACTGAGACCCAGTACTTC.

This chain uses TRBV6-2 or TRBV6-3 with TRBJ1-1; D unclear. This CDR3 has 16 residues. CDR1 is MNHEY and CDR2 is SVGEGT in the germline V gene. The V gene lost 5 bases and the J gene lost 4 bases, with 20 bases spanning the gap. Written as DNA, the CDR3 is TGTGCCAGCAGTAACTTCCGGGCGCTGCGAGGCACTGAAGCTTTCTTT. Translation: CASSNFRALRGTEAFF.

In DNA form, the CDR3 reads TGCAGTGCTAGAGATACCGGATTACAGCCCCAGCATTTT. Translation: CSARDTGLQPQHF. V is TRBV20-1 and J is TRBJ1-5; no clear D gene. Trimming stripped 0 bases from V and 7 bases from J, with 10 bases between. CDR1 and CDR2 from the germline V gene are DFQATT and SNEGSKA (reference sequence). This CDR3 comprises 13 residues.

This clonotype was detected many times. CDR3 DNA: TGTGCCAGCAGCCCTGGGTATACGCAGTATTTT. Its protein product is CASSPGYTQYF. The rearrangement links TRBV7-2 to TRBJ2-3; D remains ambiguous. V was pared by 5 bases and J by 7 bases, with 7 bases between. The CDR3 sequence is 11 residues long. Germline loops: CDR1 SGHTA, CDR2 FQGNSA.

In its sample, this clonotype was seen a few times. J is TRBJ2-3 and V is TRBV7-6; the match to TRBD2 covers 9 bases. From germline, CDR1 is SGHVS and CDR2 FNYEAQ. The CDR3 runs to 16 residues. Losses at the gene ends were 5 bases for V and 3 bases for J; bases not matched to a gene: 9. The CDR3 nucleotides are TGTGCCAGCAGCCGTTATAGCGGGAGTGGGACAGATACGCAGTATTTT. Protein: CASSRYSGSGTDTQYF. The whole variable domain, remainder taken from reference TRBV7-6 and TRBJ2-3, is GAGVSQSPRYKVTKRGQDVALRCDPISGHVSLYWYRQALGQGPEFLTYFNYEAQQDKSGLPNDRFSAERPEGSISTLTIQRTEQRDSAMYRCASSRYSGSGTDTQYFGPGTRLTVL.

This clonotype was picked up a small number of times. The V gene is TRBV7-9, the J gene TRBJ1-2; D is unclear. Germline CDR1 reads SEHNR; CDR2 reads FQNEAQ (reference sequence). V was cut by 5 bases and J by 7 bases, with 14 bases left in between. The CDR3 covers 13 residues. The CDR3 region is CASSPDGLSGYTF. The CDR3 coding sequence is TGTGCCAGCAGCCCCGACGGGTTAAGTGGCTACACCTTC.

This clonotype has at least ten counts. V gene TRBV20-1 combines with J gene TRBJ1-5, with TRBD1 matching 9 bases. Per the germline V gene, CDR1 is DFQATT and CDR2 is SNEGSKA (reference sequence). Trimming removed 5 bases from V and 7 bases from J; junction bases left unmatched: 9. There are 14 residues in the CDR3. The CDR3 here is CSASDRGAGQPQHF. The CDR3, as DNA: TGCAGTGCTTCGGACAGGGGAGCTGGACAGCCCCAGCATTTT.